This TCR beta chain was observed in a study of blood T cell repertoires in COVID-19. Study-wide context: The United States, Italy and Spain provided the acute and convalescent COVID-19 samples. Sample material is recorded as cDNA or gDNA derived from T cells, B-cell-depleted T cells, or PBMCs.

Authors' data handling: Reference gene primer amplification gave nucleated cell count estimates. Assay used: immunoSEQ multiplex PCR; TCRdb lists only in-frame clones, some missing. Clonal size and the V and J genes are those of that table, whereas D and trimming came from the DNA. There are about 68,000 clones in the sample; 70% to 90% occur only once, and 6.3% lies in the top ten. Per the germline V gene, CDR1 is SGHNT and CDR2 is YENEEA. CDR3 length: 15 amino acids. V gave up 8 bases and J gave up 0 bases; unmatched junction bases: 6. The origin of this receptor is a man aged 80 or over with COVID-19, enrolled during active disease. The gene calls are TRBV11-3 and TRBJ2-2; 7 bases line up with TRBD1. The material sequenced was peripheral blood. CDR3 in DNA: TGTGCCAGCCAGACAGGGATCTCGAACACCGGGGAGCTGTTTTTT. Its translation: CASQTGISNTGELFF.